A single T cell receptor beta chain is shown here with its context. In this sample, this clonotype turned up many times. The antigen it binds to is not known. Base-call qualities are not available, and no considerably larger clone is one nucleotide away. This entry belongs to a study of blood T cells in healthy people across ages (dated by TCRdb to 2015 to 2017). Broadly, across the study: In model experiments, roughly one uniquely barcoded TCR beta cDNA molecule per two T cells was captured by template switching. Age-related changes in TCR beta repertoire diversity were measured in the study by deep sequencing normalized with unique cDNA molecular identifiers. Donors were grouped into four age groups: young (average roughly 15 years), middle-aged (39), aged (62) and long-lived (just over 80). To avoid experimental bias, donors of different ages were randomly spread across the sequencing lanes. Using the same blood draw, the study looked at two additional independent replicas of 1 million unique cDNA reads for two donors, one aged 18 to 30 and the other aged 80 or older. Here is what the overall study found, with its caveats: A strong correlation was found between observed TCR beta diversity and the percentage of naive T cells measured by flow cytometry. As age increased, observed TCR beta diversity per million T cells dropped in a roughly linear way, and a significant reduction was already evident by age 40. Conclusive comparison of naive and antigen-experienced compartments was prevented by the profiling of bulk unsorted PBMCs. The CMV infection status of donors was not known, potentially confounding age-related changes in expanded clonotypes. Compared with the aged group, more naive CD4+ T cells, fewer expanded clones and increased TCR diversity were shown by the long-lived group, suggesting age selection. Total diversity estimates from one million sequenced T cells were considered lower bounds and underestimates.

Receptors were amplified or captured by 5' RACE. Sequencing was carried out with an Illumina HiSeq 2500. A second PCR of roughly 6 to 12 cycles was performed with a sample-barcoded 5' primer and a J-beta primer mix. A template-switch 5' adaptor carrying 12 random nucleotides introduced a unique molecular identifier onto each TCR beta cDNA molecule. At least 2.5 million CDR3-containing paired-end reads were obtained from each sample. The Mint cDNA synthesis kit, primed by a TRBC-specific oligonucleotide, was used to synthesize first-strand cDNA from all RNA. Following uracil-DNA glycosylase treatment, a first 18-cycle PCR with universal primers M1SS and BC2_uni_R was performed on all cDNA. The study's own analysis went as follows. Normalization of each sample was performed by random selection of 1 million high-quality reads, each carrying a distinct molecular identifier. Reads sharing molecular identifiers were discarded rather than binned into consensus sequences. MiTCR, with a Q25 quality threshold and the strictest error-elimination algorithm, was used for CDR3 identification, clonotype clustering and error correction. A nonparametric unseen species model with Euler transformation was used to estimate a lower bound on total TCR beta diversity. Using fastp trimming at Q25 and MiXCR clonotype assembly, TCRdb reanalyzed the public sequencing data and kept in-frame beta chains. Each record represents a unique CDR3 protein, reported with the most common genes and DNA among its rows. TCRdb's processing, not the authors', yielded these V and J calls. Within this sample are 600,000 or so distinct CDR3 sequences, with around 50% of them counted one time only. The ten largest make up 20% to 25% of the sample.

The 39 donors, aged about 6 to 95 years, were systemically healthy Caucasian individuals from Russia. Each donor gave 9 to 10 milliliters of peripheral blood, collected into EDTA-treated Vacutainer tubes. Ficoll-Paque density-gradient centrifugation was used to isolate PBMCs, with at least 6.5 million per sample. Total RNA, at least 6 micrograms per sample, was extracted from PBMCs with Trizol reagent. For every donor, flow cytometry on a PBMC aliquot measured the percentage of naive CD45RAhigh/CD27high T cells. Its CDR3 holds 15 amino acids, cysteine through phenylalanine. Solely the CDR3 DNA is kept, with 45 bases framed from the first base. V is shortened by 0 bases, J by 6 bases, and the region joining them spans 15 bases. The CDR1 and CDR2 encoded by the germline V gene are LGHNA and YSLEER.

Rearrangement joined TRBV4-3 to TRBJ2-7; a tentative D call is TRBD1 (5 bases match). The TCR comes from an older man in good health. The sample taken for sequencing was blood. The CDR3 here reads CASSQDSQGKGEQYF. In nucleotide form, the sequence is TGCGCCAGCAGCCAAGATAGTCAGGGTAAGGGCGAGCAGTACTTC.